This TCR beta chain derives from a study of early T cells in non-severe SARS-CoV-2 infection. Study in general: The input, bulk RNA from unsorted whole blood, was sequenced, and chains were unpaired. Notes on the study in general: VDJdb-based matching was biased toward anti-spike CD8 responses and missed private and CD4 specificities.

This clonotype was seen more than once but under ten times. No antigen is known for it. With V trimmed by 1 base and J by 4 bases, 6 bases remained unmatched. Per the germline V gene, CDR1 is SQVTM and CDR2 is ANQGSEA. The CDR3 runs 15 residues. Each cDNA molecule carried a unique molecular identifier. TCRdb used MiXCR to reprocess the 5' RACE reads, holding one entry per CDR3 protein. Of 40,000 to 60,000 distinct CDR3 sequences in the sample, approximately 5.7% were seen once. J is TRBJ1-2 and V is TRBV29-1, with 10 bases fitting TRBD1. The TCR originated in an adult who was a healthcare worker with PCR-confirmed SARS-CoV-2 infection or an uninfected control (not recorded which). Sequenced here: whole blood, sampled at baseline. This CDR3 reads CSVEGGWDRGYGYTF. The DNA of the CDR3 is TGCAGCGTTGAAGGTGGATGGGACAGGGGCTATGGCTACACCTTC.